This entry concerns a single TCR beta chain. Across 24 US areas, participants ranged in age from 18 to 89 years. This sample is drawn from a study of blood T cell repertoires in COVID-19. About the study: COVID-19 samples, acute and convalescent, were from the United States, Italy and Spain. From T cells, B-cell-depleted T cells, or PBMCs came the material, which was cDNA or gDNA.

The CDR3 has 16 residues. Unmatched junction bases numbered 12, after V lost 5 bases and J lost 6 bases. In germline, CDR1 is MNHEY, CDR2 SVGEGT. Source study methods: Cell counts per sample came from amplifying reference gene primers. Produced via immunoSEQ multiplex PCR; TCRdb's table is partial and in-frame only. That table is the source of V, J and clone size, and D and trimming were worked out from the DNA. The sample consists of 220,000 or so clones, around 91% of them appearing once. This sequence joins TRBV6-2 or TRBV6-3 and TRBJ2-7; 11 bases match TRBD1. The sequence derives from a man younger than 40 who had been exposed to COVID-19. Sequences were obtained from PBMCs or T cells enriched from blood (not recorded which). CDR3 in DNA: TGTGCCAGCAGTGCGGGGTCCGGGACAGGGGGGATCGAGCAGTACTTC. The encoded protein is CASSAGSGTGGIEQYF.